This TCR beta chain is drawn from a study of blood T cells in healthy people across ages. Study-level points and caveats: Researchers said unsorted PBMCs prevented a conclusive naive versus antigen-experienced comparison. There was no known CMV status for donors, so expanded clonotype changes were possibly confounded.

This clonotype showed up many times. Its specificity is unknown. V was cut by 4 bases and J by 8 bases, with 18 bases left in between. CDR1 LGHDT and CDR2 YNNKEL come from the germline V gene (reference sequence). This CDR3 region has 15 residues. Together with a sample-barcoded 5' primer, a J-beta primer mix was included in a second PCR lasting about 7 to 11 cycles. Sequencing yielded, for each sample, at least 2.5 million paired-end reads carrying CDR3. TCRdb used MiXCR to reprocess the 5' RACE reads, holding one entry per CDR3 protein. The table lists some 320,000 distinct CDR3 sequences, less than 30% of them singletons, with approximately 29% in the top ten.

The chain employs TRBV3-1 and TRBJ2-1; perhaps TRBD2 as D (5 bases). The sequenced sample consisted of blood. The clonotype originates from a woman aged 70 to 79 in good health. CDR3 DNA: TGTGCCAGCAGCCCGCGGGTCCTACTTAACGATGAGCAGTTCTTC. Its protein product is CASSPRVLLNDEQFF.